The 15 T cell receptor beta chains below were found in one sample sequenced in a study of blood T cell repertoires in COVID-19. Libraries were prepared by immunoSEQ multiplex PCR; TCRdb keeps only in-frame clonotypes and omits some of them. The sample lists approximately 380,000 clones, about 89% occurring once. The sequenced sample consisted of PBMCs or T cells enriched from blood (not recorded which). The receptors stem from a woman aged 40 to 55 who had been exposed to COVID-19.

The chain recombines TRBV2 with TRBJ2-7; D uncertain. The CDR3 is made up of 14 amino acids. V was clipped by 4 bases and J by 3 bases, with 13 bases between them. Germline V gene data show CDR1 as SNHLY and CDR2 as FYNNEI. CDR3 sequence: CASSGSYNSYEQYF. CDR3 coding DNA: TGTGCCAGCAGTGGGTCCTATAACAGCTACGAGCAGTACTTC.

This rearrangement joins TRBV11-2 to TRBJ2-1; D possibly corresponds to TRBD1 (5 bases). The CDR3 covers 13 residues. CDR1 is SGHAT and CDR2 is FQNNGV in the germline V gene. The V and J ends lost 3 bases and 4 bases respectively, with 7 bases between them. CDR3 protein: CASSFTGYNEQFF. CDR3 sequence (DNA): TGTGCCAGCAGCTTCACAGGTTACAATGAGCAGTTCTTC. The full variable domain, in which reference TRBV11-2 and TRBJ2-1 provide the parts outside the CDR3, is EAGVAQSPRYKIIEKRQSVAFWCNPISGHATLYWYQQILGQGPKLLIQFQNNGVVDDSQLPKDRFSAERLKGVDSTLKIQPAKLEDSAVYLCASSFTGYNEQFFGPGTRLTVL.

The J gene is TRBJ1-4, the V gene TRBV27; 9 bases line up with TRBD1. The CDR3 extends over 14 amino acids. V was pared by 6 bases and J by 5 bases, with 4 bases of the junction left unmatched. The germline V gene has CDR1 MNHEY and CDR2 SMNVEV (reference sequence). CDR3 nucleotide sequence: TGTGCCAGCAGAAGACAGGGGGGGAATGAAAAACTGTTTTTT. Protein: CASRRQGGNEKLFF.

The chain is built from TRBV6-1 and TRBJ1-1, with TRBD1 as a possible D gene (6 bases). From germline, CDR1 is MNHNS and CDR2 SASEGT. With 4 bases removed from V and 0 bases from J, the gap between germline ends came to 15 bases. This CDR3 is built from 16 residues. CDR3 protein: CASSGTLGAVNTEAFF. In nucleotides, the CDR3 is TGTGCCAGCAGTGGGACATTGGGGGCTGTGAACACTGAAGCTTTCTTT.

This CDR3 is CASSLLEGVGGNTIYF. The CDR3 DNA sequence: TGTGCCAGCAGCCTCTTAGAGGGAGTTGGAGGAAACACCATATATTTT. V usage is TRBV7-8 and J usage is TRBJ1-3, with D unclear. Looked up from germline, CDR1 is SGHVS and CDR2 is FQNEAQ. Trimming took off 5 bases at V and 4 bases at J, with 18 bases between the two ends. The CDR3 spans 16 residues.

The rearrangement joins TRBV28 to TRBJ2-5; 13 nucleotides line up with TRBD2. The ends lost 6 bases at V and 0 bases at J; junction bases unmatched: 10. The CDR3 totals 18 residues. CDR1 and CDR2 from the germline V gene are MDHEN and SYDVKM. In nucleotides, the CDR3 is TGTGCCAGCAGGACCCGACTAGCGGGGGGTTGGTACCAAGAGACCCAGTACTTC. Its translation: CASRTRLAGGWYQETQYF.

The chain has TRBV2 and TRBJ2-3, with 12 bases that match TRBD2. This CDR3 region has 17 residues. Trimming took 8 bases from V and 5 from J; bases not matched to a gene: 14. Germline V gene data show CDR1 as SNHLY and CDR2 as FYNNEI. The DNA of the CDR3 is TGTGCCAGCCAAAAAGGGGCTAGCGGGGGGGCCGGAGATACGCAGTATTTT. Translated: CASQKGASGGAGDTQYF.

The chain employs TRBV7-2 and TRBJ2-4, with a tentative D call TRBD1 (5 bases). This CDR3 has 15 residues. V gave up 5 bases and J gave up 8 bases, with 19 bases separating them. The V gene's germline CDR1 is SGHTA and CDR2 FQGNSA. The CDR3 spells CASSEGPGKSDIQYF. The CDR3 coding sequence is TGTGCCAGCAGCGAAGGGCCAGGGAAGTCGGACATTCAGTACTTC.

The CDR3 reads CASSPPGAGELFF. DNA for the CDR3: TGTGCCAGCAGCCCCCCCGGGGCCGGGGAGCTGTTTTTT. The chain employs TRBV7-3 and TRBJ2-2; possible D gene TRBD2, 5 bases. The V end was cut by 5 bases, the J end by 6 bases, with 10 bases between. CDR3 length: 13 residues. CDR1 SGHTA and CDR2 FQGTGA come from the germline V gene.

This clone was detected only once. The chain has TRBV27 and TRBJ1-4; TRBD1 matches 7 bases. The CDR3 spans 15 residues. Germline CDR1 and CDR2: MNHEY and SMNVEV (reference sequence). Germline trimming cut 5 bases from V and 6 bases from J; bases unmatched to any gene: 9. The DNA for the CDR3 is TGTGCCAGCAGTCCAAGACAGGGTTGGGATGAAAAACTGTTTTTT. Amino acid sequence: CASSPRQGWDEKLFF.

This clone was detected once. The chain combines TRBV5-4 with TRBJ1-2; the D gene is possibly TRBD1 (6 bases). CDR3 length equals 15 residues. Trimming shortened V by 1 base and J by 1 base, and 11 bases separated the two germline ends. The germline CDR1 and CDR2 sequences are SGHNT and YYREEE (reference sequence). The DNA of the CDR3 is TGTGCCAGCAGCTTGAGTACAGGGTATAACTATGGCTACACCTTC. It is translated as CASSLSTGYNYGYTF.

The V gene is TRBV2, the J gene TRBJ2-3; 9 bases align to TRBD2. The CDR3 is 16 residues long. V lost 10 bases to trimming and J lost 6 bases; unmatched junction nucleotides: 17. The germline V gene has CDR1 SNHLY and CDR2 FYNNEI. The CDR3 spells CAIPGGGGAPRDTQYF. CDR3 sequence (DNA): TGTGCCATCCCAGGCGGCGGGGGGGCCCCCCGCGATACGCAGTATTTT.

CDR3 in DNA: TGCGCCAGCAGCCCCGGGACAGGATCCTACGAGCAGTACTTC. Amino acid sequence: CASSPGTGSYEQYF. The rearrangement joins TRBV5-1 to TRBJ2-7; 8 nucleotides match TRBD1. The CDR3 consists of 14 residues. The V and J ends lost 4 bases and 1 base, in that order; junction bases with no gene match: 4. From germline, CDR1 is SGHRS and CDR2 YFSETQ.

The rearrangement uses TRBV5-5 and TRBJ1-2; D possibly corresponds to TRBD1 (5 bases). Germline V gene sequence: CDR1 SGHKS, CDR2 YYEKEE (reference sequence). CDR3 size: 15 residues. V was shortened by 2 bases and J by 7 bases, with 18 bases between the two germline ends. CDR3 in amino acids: CASSLYRPLWGGYTF. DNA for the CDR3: TGTGCCAGCAGCTTATACAGGCCCCTTTGGGGTGGCTACACCTTC.

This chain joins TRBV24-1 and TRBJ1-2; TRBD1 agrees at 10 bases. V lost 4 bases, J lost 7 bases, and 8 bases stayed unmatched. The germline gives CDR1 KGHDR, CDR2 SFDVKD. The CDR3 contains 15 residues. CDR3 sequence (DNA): TGTGCCACCAGTGACCTGGGACAGGGGTTTGGTGGCTACACCTTC. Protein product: CATSDLGQGFGGYTF.